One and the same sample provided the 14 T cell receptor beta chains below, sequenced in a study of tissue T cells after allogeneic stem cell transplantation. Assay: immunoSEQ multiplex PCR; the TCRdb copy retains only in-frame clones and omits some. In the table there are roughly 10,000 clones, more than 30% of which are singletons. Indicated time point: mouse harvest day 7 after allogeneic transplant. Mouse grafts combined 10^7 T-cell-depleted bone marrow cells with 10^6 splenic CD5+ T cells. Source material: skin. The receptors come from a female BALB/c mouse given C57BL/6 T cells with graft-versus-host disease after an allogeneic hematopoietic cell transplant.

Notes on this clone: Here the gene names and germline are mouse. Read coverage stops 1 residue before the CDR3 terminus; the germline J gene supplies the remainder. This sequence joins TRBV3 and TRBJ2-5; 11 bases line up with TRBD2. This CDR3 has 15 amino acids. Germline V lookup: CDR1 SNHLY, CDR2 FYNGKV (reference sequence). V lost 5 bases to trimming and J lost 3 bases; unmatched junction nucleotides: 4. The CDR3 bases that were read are TGTGCCAGCAGCCCCCGGACTGGGGGGCAAGACACCCAGTAC. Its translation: CASSPRTGGQDTQY. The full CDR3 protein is CASSPRTGGQDTQYF.

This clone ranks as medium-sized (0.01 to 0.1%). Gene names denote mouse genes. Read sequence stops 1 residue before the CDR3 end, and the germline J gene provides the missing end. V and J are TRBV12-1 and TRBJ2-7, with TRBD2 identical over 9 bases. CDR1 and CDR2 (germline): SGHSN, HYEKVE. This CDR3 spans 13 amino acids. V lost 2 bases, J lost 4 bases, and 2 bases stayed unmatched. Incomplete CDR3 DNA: TGTGCCAGCTCTCCACTGGGGGGTTATGAACAGTAC. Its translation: CASSPLGGYEQY. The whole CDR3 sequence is CASSPLGGYEQYF.

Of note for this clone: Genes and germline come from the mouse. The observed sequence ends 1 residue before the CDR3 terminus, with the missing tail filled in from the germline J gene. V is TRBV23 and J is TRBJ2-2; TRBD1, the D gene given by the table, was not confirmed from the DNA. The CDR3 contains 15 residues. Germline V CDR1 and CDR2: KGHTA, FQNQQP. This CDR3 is CSSSQSAGNTGQLYF. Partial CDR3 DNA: TGCTCCAGCAGTCAATCGGCAGGGAACACCGGGCAGCTCTAC.

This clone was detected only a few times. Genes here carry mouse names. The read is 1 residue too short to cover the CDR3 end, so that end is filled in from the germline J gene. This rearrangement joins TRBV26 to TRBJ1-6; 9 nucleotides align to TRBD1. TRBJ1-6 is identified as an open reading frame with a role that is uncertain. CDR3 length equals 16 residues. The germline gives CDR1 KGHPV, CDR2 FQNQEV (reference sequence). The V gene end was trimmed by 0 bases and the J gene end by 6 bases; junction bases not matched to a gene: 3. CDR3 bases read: TGTGCCAGCAGTCTGTCGGGGACAGGGATTAATTCGCCCCTCTAC. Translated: CASSLSGTGINSPLY. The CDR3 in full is CASSLSGTGINSPLYF.

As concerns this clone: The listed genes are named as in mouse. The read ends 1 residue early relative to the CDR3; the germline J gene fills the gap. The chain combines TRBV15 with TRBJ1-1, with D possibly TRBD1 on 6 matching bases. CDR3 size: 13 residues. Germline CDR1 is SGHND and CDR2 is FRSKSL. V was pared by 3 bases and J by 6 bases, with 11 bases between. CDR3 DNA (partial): TGTGCCAGCAGTTTTTCAGGGGACGCAGAAGTCTTC. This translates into CASSFSGDAEVF. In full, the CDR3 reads CASSFSGDAEVFF.

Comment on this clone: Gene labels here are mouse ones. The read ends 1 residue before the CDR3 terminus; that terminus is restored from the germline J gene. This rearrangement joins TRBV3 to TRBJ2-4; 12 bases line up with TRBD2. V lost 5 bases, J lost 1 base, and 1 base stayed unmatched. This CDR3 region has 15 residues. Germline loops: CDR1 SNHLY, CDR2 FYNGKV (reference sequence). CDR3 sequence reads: CASSGLGGGQNTLYF. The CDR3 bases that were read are TGTGCCAGCAGCGGACTGGGGGGGGGTCAAAACACCTTGTAC. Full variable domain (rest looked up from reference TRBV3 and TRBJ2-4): GPKVLQIPSHQIIDMGQMVTLNCDPVSNHLYFYWYKQILGQQMEFLVNFYNGKVMEKSKLFKDQFSVERPDGSYFTLKIQPTALEDSAVYFCASSGLGGGQNTLYFGAGTRLSVL.

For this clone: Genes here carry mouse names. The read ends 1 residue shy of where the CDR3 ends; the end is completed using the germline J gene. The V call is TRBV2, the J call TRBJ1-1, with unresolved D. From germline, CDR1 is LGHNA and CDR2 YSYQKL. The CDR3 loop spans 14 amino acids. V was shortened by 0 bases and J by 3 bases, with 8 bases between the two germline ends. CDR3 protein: CASSQDWGHTEVFF. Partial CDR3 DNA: TGTGCCAGCAGCCAAGATTGGGGTCACACAGAAGTCTTC. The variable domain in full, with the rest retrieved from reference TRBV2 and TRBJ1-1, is DPKIIQKPKYLVAVTGSEKILICEQYLGHNAMYWYRQSAKKPLEFMFSYSYQKLMDNQTASSRFQPQSSKKNHLDLQITALKPDDSATYFCASSQDWGHTEVFFGKGTRLTVV.

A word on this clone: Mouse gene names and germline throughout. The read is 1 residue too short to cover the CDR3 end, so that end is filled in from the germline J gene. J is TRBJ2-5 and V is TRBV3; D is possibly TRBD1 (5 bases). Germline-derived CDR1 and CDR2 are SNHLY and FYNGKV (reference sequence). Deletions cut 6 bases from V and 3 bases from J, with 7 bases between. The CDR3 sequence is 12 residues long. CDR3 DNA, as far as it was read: TGTGCCAGCAGAGGACAACAAGACACCCAGTAC. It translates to CASRGQQDTQY. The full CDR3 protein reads CASRGQQDTQYF.

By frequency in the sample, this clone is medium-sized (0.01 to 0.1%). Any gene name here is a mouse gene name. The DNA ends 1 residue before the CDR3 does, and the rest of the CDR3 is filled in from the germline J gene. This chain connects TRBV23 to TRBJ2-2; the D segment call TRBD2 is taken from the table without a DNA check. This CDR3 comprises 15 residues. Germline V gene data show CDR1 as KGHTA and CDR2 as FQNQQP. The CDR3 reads CSSSQGLGIAGQLYF. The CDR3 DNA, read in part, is TGCTCCAGCAGTCAGGGACTGGGTATCGCCGGGCAGCTCTAC.

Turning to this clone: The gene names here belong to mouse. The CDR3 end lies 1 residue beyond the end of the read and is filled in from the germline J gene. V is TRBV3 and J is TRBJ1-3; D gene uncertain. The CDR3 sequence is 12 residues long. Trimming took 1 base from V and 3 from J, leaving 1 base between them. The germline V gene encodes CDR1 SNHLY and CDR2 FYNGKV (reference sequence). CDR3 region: CASSLVGNTLYF. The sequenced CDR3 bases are TGTGCCAGCAGCTTAGTTGGAAATACGCTCTAT.

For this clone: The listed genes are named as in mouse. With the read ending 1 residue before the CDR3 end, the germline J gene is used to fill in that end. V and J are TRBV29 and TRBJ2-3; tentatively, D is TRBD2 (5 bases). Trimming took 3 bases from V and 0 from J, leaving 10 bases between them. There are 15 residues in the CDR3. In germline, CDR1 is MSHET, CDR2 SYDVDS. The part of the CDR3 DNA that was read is TGTGCTAGCAGTTTCTGGGAGACTAGTGCAGAAACGCTGTAT. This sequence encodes CASSFWETSAETLY. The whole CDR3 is CASSFWETSAETLYF. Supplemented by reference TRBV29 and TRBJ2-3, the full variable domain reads DMKVTQMPRYLIKRMGENVLLECGQDMSHETMYWYRQDPGLGLQLIYISYDVDSNSEGDIPKGYRVSRKKREHFSLILDSAKTNQTSVYFCASSFWETSAETLYFGSGTRLTVL.

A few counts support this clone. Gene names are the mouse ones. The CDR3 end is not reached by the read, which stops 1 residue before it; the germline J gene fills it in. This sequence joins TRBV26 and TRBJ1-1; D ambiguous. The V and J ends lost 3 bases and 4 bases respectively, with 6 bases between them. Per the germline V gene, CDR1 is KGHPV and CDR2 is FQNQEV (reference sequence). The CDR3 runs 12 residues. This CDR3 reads CASSLGFTEVFF. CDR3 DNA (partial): TGTGCCAGCAGTCTTGGGTTCACAGAAGTCTTC.

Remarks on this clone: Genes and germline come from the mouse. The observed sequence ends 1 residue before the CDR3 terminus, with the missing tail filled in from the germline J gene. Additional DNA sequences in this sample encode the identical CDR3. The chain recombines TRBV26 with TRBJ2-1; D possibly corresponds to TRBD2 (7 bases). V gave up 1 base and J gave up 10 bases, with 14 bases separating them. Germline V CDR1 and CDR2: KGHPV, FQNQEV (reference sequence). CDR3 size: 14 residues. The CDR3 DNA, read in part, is TGTGCCAGCAGTCTGTGGGGGGCGGGGGCGGAGCAGTTC. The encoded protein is CASSLWGAGAEQF. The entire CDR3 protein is CASSLWGAGAEQFF.

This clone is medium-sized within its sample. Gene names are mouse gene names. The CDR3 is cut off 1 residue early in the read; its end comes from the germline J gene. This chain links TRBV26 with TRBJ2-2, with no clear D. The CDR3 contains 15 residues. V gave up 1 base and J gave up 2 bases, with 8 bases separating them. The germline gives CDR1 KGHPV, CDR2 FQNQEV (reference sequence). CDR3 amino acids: CASSLLYSNTGQLYF. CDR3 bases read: TGTGCCAGCAGTCTGTTATACAGTAACACCGGGCAGCTCTAC.